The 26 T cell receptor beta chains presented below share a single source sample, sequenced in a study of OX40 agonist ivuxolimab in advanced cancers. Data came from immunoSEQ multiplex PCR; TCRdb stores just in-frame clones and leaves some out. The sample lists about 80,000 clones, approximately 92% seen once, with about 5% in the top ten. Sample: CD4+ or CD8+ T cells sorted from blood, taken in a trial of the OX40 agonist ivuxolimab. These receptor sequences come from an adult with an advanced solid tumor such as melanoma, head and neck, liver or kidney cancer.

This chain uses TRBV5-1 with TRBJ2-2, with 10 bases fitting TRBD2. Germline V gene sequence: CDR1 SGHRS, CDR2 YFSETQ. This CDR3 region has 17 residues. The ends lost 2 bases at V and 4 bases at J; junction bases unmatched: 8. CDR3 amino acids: CASSFWLAGESTGELFF. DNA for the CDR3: TGCGCCAGCAGCTTCTGGCTAGCGGGAGAAAGCACCGGGGAGCTGTTTTTT.

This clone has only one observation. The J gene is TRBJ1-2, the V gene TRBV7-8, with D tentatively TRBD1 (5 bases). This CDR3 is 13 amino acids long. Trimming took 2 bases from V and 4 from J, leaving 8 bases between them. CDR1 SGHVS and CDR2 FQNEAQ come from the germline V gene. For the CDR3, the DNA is TGTGCCAGCAGCTTATACGGGGGCTATGGCTACACCTTC. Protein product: CASSLYGGYGYTF.

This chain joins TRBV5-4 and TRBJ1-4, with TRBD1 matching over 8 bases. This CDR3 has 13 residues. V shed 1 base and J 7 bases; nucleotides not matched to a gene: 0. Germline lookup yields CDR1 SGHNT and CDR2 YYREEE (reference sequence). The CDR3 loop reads CASSLTGGEKLFF. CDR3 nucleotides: TGTGCCAGCAGCTTGACAGGGGGTGAAAAACTGTTTTTT.

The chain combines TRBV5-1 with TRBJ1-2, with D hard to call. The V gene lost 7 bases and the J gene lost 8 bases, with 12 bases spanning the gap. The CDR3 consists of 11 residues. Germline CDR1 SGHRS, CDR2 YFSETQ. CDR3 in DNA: TGCGCCAGCGCTGGCGGAGGCGGCTACACCTTC. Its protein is CASAGGGGYTF.

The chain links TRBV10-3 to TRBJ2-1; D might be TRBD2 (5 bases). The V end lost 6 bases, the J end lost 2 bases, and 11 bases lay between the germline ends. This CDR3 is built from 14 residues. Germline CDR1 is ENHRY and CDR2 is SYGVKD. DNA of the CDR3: TGTGCCATCAGCGTCACCGGGACCTACAATGAGCAGTTCTTC. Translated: CAISVTGTYNEQFF.

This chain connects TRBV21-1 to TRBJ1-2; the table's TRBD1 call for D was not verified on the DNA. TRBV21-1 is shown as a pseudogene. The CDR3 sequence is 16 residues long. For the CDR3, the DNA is TGTGCCAGCAGCAAATTCGGTCGGACAGTAAAATATGGCTACACCTTC. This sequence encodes CASSKFGRTVKYGYTF.

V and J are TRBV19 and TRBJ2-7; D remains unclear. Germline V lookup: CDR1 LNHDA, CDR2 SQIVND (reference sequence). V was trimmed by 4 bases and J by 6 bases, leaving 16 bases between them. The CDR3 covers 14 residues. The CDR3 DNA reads TGTGCCAGTAGTAACTGGGAACCCCCTATCGAGCAGTACTTC. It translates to CASSNWEPPIEQYF.

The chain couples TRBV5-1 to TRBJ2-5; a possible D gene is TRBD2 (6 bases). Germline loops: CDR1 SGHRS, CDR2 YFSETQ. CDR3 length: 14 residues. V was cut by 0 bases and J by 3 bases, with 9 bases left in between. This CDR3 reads CASSLVGGEETQYF. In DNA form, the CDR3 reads TGCGCCAGCAGCTTGGTGGGGGGAGAAGAGACCCAGTACTTC. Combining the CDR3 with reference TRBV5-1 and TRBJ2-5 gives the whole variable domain KAGVTQTPRYLIKTRGQQVTLSCSPISGHRSVSWYQQTPGQGLQFLFEYFSETQRNKGNFPGRFSGRQFSNSRSEMNVSTLELGDSALYLCASSLVGGEETQYFGPGTRLLVL.

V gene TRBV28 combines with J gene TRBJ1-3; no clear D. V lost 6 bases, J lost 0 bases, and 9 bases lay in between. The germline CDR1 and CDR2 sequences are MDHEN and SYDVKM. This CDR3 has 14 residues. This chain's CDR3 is CASRDSISGNTIYF. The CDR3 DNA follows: TGTGCCAGCAGGGACTCGATCTCTGGAAACACCATATATTTT.

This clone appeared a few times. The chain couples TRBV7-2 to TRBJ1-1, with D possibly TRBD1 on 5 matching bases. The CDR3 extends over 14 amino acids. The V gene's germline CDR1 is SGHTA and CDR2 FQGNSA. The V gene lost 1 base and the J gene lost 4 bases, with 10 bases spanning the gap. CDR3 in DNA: TGTGCCAGCAGCTTAGTTCAGGGACCCACTGAAGCTTTCTTT. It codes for CASSLVQGPTEAFF.

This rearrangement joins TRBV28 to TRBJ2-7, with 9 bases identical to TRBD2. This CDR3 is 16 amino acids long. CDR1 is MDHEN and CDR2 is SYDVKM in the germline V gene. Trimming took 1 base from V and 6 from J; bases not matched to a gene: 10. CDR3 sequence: CASSLSSGGRAIEQYF. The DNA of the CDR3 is TGTGCCAGCAGTTTATCCTCCGGCGGGAGGGCCATCGAGCAGTACTTC. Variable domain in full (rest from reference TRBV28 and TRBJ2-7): DVKVTQSSRYLVKRTGEKVFLECVQDMDHENMFWYRQDPGLGLRLIYFSYDVKMKEKGDIPEGYSVSREKKERFSLILESASTNQTSMYLCASSLSSGGRAIEQYFGPGTRLTVT.

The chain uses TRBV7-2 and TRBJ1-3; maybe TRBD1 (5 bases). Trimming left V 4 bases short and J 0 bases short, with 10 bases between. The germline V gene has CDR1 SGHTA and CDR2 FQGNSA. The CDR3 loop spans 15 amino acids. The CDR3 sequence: CASSSSGGSGNTIYF. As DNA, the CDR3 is TGTGCCAGCAGCTCGTCCGGGGGCTCTGGAAACACCATATATTTT. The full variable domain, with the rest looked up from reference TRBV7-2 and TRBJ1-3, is GAGVSQSPSNKVTEKGKDVELRCDPISGHTALYWYRQSLGQGLEFLIYFQGNSAPDKSGLPSDRFSAERTGGSVSTLTIQRTQQEDSAVYLCASSSSGGSGNTIYFGEGSWLTVV.

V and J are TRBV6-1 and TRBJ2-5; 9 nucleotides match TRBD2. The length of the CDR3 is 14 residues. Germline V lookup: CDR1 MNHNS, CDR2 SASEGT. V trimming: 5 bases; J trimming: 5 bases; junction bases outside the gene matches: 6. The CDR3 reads CASSRREGPETQYF. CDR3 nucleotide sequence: TGTGCCAGCAGTCGGCGGGAGGGCCCGGAGACCCAGTACTTC.

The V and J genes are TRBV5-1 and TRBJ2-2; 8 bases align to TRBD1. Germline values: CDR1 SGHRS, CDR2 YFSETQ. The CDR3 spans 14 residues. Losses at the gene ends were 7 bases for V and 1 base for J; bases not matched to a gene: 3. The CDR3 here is CASGDRRNTGELFF. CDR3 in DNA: TGCGCCAGCGGGGACAGGCGGAACACCGGGGAGCTGTTTTTT.

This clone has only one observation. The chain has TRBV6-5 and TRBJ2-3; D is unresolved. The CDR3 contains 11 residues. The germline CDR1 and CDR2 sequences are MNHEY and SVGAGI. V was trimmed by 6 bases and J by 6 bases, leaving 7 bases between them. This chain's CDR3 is CASRLFDTQYF. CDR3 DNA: TGTGCCAGCAGACTCTTCGATACGCAGTATTTT.

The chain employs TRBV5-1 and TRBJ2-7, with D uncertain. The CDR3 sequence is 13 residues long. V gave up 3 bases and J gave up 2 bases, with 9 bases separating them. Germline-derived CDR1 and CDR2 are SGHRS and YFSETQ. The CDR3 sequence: CASSSYRAYEQYF. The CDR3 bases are TGCGCCAGCAGCTCATACCGCGCCTACGAGCAGTACTTC.

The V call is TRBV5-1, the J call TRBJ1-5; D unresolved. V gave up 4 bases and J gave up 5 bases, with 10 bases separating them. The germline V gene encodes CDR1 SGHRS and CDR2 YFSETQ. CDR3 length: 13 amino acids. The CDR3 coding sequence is TGCGCCAGCAGCCCCTCGGGAGATCAGCCCCAGCATTTT. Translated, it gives CASSPSGDQPQHF.

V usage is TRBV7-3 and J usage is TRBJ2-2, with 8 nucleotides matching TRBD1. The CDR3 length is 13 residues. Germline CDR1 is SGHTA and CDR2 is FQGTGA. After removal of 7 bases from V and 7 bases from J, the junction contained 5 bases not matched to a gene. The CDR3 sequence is CASTLTGVGELFF. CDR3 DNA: TGTGCCAGCACTCTGACAGGGGTCGGGGAGCTGTTTTTT.

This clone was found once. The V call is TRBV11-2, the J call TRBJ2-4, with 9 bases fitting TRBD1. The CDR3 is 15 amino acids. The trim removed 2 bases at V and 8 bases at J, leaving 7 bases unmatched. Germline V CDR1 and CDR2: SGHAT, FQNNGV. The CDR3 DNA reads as TGTGCCAGCAGCTTATTTCGACAGGGGGTAGACATTCAGTACTTC. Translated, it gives CASSLFRQGVDIQYF.

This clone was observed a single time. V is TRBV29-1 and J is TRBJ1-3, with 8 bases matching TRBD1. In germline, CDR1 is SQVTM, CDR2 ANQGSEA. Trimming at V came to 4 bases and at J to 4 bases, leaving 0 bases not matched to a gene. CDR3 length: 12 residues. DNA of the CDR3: TGCAGCGTTGGGGACAGGGGAAACACCATATATTTT. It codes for CSVGDRGNTIYF. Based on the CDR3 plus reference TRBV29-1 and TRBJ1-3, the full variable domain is SAVISQKPSRDICQRGTSLTIQCQVDSQVTMMFWYRQQPGQSLTLIATANQGSEATYESGFVIDKFPISRPNLTFSTLTVSNMSPEDSSIYLCSVGDRGNTIYFGEGSWLTVV.

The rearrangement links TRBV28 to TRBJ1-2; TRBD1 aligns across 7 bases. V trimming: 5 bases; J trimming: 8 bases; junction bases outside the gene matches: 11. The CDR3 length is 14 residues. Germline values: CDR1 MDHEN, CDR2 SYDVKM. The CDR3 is CASSDRTGRKGYTF. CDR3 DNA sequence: TGTGCCAGCAGTGACCGGACAGGACGGAAAGGCTACACCTTC.

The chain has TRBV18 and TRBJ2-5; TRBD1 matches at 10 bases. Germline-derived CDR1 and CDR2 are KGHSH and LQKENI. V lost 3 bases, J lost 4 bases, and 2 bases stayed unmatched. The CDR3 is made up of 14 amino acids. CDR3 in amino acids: CASSPGQGIETQYF. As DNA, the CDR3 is TGTGCCAGCTCACCGGGACAGGGGATAGAGACCCAGTACTTC.

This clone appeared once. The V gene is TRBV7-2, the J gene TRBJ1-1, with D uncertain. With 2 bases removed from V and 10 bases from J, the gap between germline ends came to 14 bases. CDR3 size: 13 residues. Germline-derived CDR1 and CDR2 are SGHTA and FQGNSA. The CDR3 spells CASSLSLGKGAFF. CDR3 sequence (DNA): TGTGCCAGCAGCTTAAGTTTGGGGAAGGGAGCTTTCTTT.

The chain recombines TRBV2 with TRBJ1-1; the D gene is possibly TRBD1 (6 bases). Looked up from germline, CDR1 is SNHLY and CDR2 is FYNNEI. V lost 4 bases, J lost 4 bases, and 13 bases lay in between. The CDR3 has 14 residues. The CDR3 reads CASSVQGQATEAFF. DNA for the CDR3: TGTGCCAGCAGTGTCCAGGGGCAGGCCACTGAAGCTTTCTTT.

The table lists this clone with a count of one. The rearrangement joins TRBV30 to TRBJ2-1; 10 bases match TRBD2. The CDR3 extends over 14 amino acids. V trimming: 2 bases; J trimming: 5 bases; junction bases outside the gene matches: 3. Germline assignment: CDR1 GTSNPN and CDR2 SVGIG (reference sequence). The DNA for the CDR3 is TGTGCCTGGAGTAGGACTAGCGGTAACAATGAGCAGTTCTTC. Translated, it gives CAWSRTSGNNEQFF.

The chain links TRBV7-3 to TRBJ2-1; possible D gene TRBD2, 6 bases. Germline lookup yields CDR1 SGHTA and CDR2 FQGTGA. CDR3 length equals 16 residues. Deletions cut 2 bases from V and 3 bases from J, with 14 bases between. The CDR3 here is CASSLYGGAGYNEQFF. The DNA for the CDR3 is TGTGCCAGCAGCTTATATGGCGGGGCAGGCTACAATGAGCAGTTCTTC.